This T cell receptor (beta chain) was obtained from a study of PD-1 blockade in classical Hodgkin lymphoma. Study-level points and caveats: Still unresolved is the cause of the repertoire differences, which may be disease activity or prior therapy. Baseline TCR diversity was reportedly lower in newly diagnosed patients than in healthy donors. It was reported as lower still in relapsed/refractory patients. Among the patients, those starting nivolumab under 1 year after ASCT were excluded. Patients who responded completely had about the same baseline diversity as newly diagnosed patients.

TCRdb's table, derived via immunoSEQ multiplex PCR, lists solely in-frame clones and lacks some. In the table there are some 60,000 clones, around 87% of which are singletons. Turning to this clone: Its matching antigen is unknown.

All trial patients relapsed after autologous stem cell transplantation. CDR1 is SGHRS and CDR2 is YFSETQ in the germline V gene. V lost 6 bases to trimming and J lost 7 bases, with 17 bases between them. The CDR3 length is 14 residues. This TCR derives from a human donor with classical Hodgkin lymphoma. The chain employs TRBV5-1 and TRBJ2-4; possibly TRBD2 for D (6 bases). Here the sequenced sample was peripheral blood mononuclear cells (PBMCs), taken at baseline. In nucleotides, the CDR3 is TGCGCCAGCACTTGGTACGGACGGGAGAACATTCAGTACTTC. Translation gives CASTWYGRENIQYF.